This TCR beta chain was profiled in a study of regulatory T cells in long-lasting Graves disease. Regarding the study as a whole: Persistent disease was characterized by preferential usage of TRBV28, TRBJ1-2 and TRBJ2-5. Persistent patients had more shared public clonotypes (around 2,700) than new patients (about 880). Less diverse TCR repertoires were seen in persistent Graves' patients than in newly diagnosed ones.

Time point in this sample: newly diagnosed GD, antithyroid drugs for less than 3 months. The authors made the TCR library using RNA they extracted from PBMCs. This clonotype was recorded at least ten times. Its cognate antigen is unknown. The V end lost 6 bases, the J end lost 8 bases, and 20 bases lay between the germline ends. CDR3 length: 15 amino acids. Per germline, CDR1 SGHAT and CDR2 FQNNGV. Arm-PCR of CDR3 regions and iRepertoire HTBI primers were the basis on which TCR beta libraries were built. From the multiplex PCR reads, TCRdb called clonotypes with MiXCR, one entry per CDR3 protein. The data hold roughly 500,000 distinct CDR3 sequences, with about 14% observed a single time. The same sample was also studied in work on T cells in Graves' hyperthyroidism and ophthalmopathy. That work contributes: HTBI primers drove first-round RT-PCR of the TCR CDR3.

This TCR came from a man between 25 and 39 years old with Graves disease. The sample here was peripheral blood mononuclear cells (PBMCs), taken at new diagnosis, from a patient treated with antithyroid drugs. The chain has TRBV11-2 and TRBJ2-1; perhaps TRBD2 as D (5 bases). The CDR3 region has the DNA TGTGCCAGCAGTGGAGGAGGTGTGCGACAACATGAGCAGTTCTTC. Amino acids: CASSGGGVRQHEQFF. Filled out from reference TRBV11-2 and TRBJ2-1, the complete variable domain reads EAGVAQSPRYKIIEKRQSVAFWCNPISGHATLYWYQQILGQGPKLLIQFQNNGVVDDSQLPKDRFSAERLKGVDSTLKIQPAKLEDSAVYLCASSGGGVRQHEQFFGPGTRLTVL.